The entry that follows covers one T cell receptor (beta chain) sequence. This record belongs to a study of early T cells in non-severe SARS-CoV-2 infection. Study-level background: The chains were unpaired, and the sequenced material was bulk RNA from unsorted whole blood.

Per germline, CDR1 ENHRY and CDR2 SYGVKD. V was clipped by 6 bases and J by 6 bases; unmatched bases: 6. The CDR3 contains 14 residues. TCRdb processed the 5' RACE reads anew with MiXCR; each CDR3 protein has one entry. The data show some 98,000 distinct CDR3 sequences, approximately 10% seen once. This TCR came from an adult who was a healthcare worker with PCR-confirmed SARS-CoV-2 infection or an uninfected control (not recorded which). J is TRBJ2-3 and V is TRBV10-3; TRBD1 matches at 10 bases. Sample: whole blood. For the CDR3, the DNA is TGTGCCATCAGGGGACAGGGGCCCACCGATACGCAGTATTTT. Its protein is CAIRGQGPTDTQYF.